A single sample gave rise to the 25 T cell receptor beta chains below, sequenced in a study of T cells in Graves' hyperthyroidism and ophthalmopathy. It was RNA transcripts that yielded the amplified TCR beta CDR3 regions. RT-PCR in the first round (using the HTBI primer set) targeted the TCR CDR3. Each CDR3 protein gets one entry after TCRdb re-called the multiplex PCR reads with MiXCR. This table holds hundreds of thousands of distinct CDR3 sequences, around 15% found once. Sequencing was performed on blood. Receptors were obtained from a man younger than 35 with Graves' ophthalmopathy.

This clonotype has at least ten counts. This chain uses TRBV29-1 with TRBJ2-7; D remains unclear. From germline, CDR1 is SQVTM and CDR2 ANQGSEA. Trimming took off 5 bases at V and 0 bases at J, with 14 bases between the two ends. The CDR3 contains 14 residues. The CDR3 bases are TGCAGCGTTTACCCGAAGGATGACTCCTACGAGCAGTACTTC. This gives the protein CSVYPKDDSYEQYF.

The J gene is TRBJ1-2, the V gene TRBV7-2; D might be TRBD1 (5 bases). Trimming stripped 1 base from V and 14 bases from J, with 20 bases between. The germline V gene encodes CDR1 SGHTA and CDR2 FQGNSA. The length of the CDR3 is 14 residues. The CDR3 protein is CASSLVVLGTTRTF. CDR3 DNA: TGTGCCAGCAGCTTAGTAGTCCTAGGGACGACTAGAACCTTC.

Many counts were recorded for this clonotype. The V gene is TRBV2, the J gene TRBJ2-7; maybe TRBD1 (5 bases). Germline V gene lookup returns CDR1 SNHLY and CDR2 FYNNEI. The CDR3 is 12 amino acids. V was pared by 10 bases and J by 3 bases, with 13 bases between. CDR3 DNA: TGTGCCATCAGGACGGACAACTACGAGCAGTACTTC. Protein: CAIRTDNYEQYF. Together with reference TRBV2 and TRBJ2-7, the CDR3 gives the full variable domain: EPEVTQTPSHQVTQMGQEVILRCVPISNHLYFYWYRQILGQKVEFLVSFYNNEISEKSEIFDDQFSVERPDGSNFTLKIRSTKLEDSAMYFCAIRTDNYEQYFGPGTRLTVT.

The chain uses TRBV10-3 and TRBJ2-5; 11 nucleotides agree with TRBD2. The junction had 4 bases not matched to a gene; V was cut back by 5 bases and J by 2 bases. The germline gives CDR1 ENHRY, CDR2 SYGVKD. This CDR3 spans 15 amino acids. CDR3 DNA sequence: TGTGCCATCAGTCTTAGCGGGAGGGATCAAGAGACCCAGTACTTC. This translates into CAISLSGRDQETQYF.

This chain joins TRBV4-1 and TRBJ2-1, with 11 bases identical to TRBD1. CDR1 MGHRA and CDR2 YSYEKL come from the germline V gene. This CDR3 region has 15 residues. Trimming removed 5 bases from V and 9 bases from J; junction bases left unmatched: 9. CDR3 residues: CASSFGQGALSEQFF. In DNA, the CDR3 is TGCGCCAGCAGCTTCGGACAGGGGGCTTTGAGTGAGCAGTTCTTC.

At least ten counts were recorded for this clonotype. This rearrangement joins TRBV20-1 to TRBJ2-3; D is perhaps TRBD2 (6 bases). This CDR3 contains 16 residues. Trimming stripped 5 bases from V and 0 bases from J, with 18 bases between. In germline, CDR1 is DFQATT, CDR2 SNEGSKA (reference sequence). CDR3 bases: TGCAGTGCTTTCCTCTTCGGGGGACCCAGCACAGATACGCAGTATTTT. Protein: CSAFLFGGPSTDTQYF.

This clonotype was recorded many times. The rearrangement links TRBV7-3 to TRBJ2-1; TRBD2 matches 8 bases. V was pared by 5 bases and J by 6 bases, with 3 bases of the junction left unmatched. The CDR3 totals 13 residues. CDR1 is SGHTA, CDR2 FQGTGA, per germline. CDR3 coding DNA: TGTGCCAGCAGCCCGGGACTAGGCAATGAGCAGTTCTTC. Its protein product is CASSPGLGNEQFF.

This rearrangement joins TRBV7-9 to TRBJ2-3; D might be TRBD2 (6 bases). Trimming took 8 bases from V and 6 from J, leaving 21 bases between them. CDR3 size: 15 residues. Germline V CDR1 and CDR2: SEHNR, FQNEAQ (reference sequence). Here the CDR3 reads CASGKTSGLSDTQYF. The DNA of the CDR3 is TGTGCCAGCGGGAAGACTAGTGGTTTATCGGATACGCAGTATTTT.

The V and J genes are TRBV20-1 and TRBJ2-3, with 8 bases identical to TRBD2. J lost 2 bases, V lost 6 bases, and 10 bases had no gene match. CDR1 is DFQATT, CDR2 SNEGSKA, per germline (reference sequence). The CDR3 contains 15 residues. The CDR3, as DNA: TGCAGTGCGCCACCGGGACTAGTTTTCACAGATACGCAGTATTTT. Translating gives CSAPPGLVFTDTQYF.

This clonotype was detected many times. The CDR3 sequence is CASSQVPANYGYTF. In nucleotides, the CDR3 is TGCGCCAGCAGCCAAGTTCCAGCCAACTATGGCTACACCTTC. The chain is built from TRBV4-1 and TRBJ1-2; D is uncertain. In germline, CDR1 is MGHRA, CDR2 YSYEKL. The V and J ends lost 1 base and 2 bases respectively, with 8 bases between them. This CDR3 contains 14 residues.

Many counts were recorded for this clonotype. The chain uses TRBV7-8 and TRBJ2-4, with 12 bases identical to TRBD1. Per germline, CDR1 SGHVS and CDR2 FQNEAQ. The V and J ends lost 0 bases and 3 bases, in that order; junction bases with no gene match: 9. The CDR3 has 19 residues. The CDR3 spells CASSLAGQGAQVGKNIQYF. The CDR3 nucleotides are TGTGCCAGCAGCTTAGCGGGACAGGGGGCGCAGGTGGGCAAAAACATTCAGTACTTC.

This clonotype was picked up many times. V usage is TRBV18 and J usage is TRBJ1-5; 8 bases map to TRBD1. Germline values: CDR1 KGHSH, CDR2 LQKENI. The CDR3 consists of 15 residues. The V and J ends lost 1 base and 5 bases, in that order; junction bases with no gene match: 4. This CDR3 reads CASSPRATGDQPQHF. The CDR3 DNA reads as TGTGCCAGCTCACCACGGGCGACAGGGGATCAGCCCCAGCATTTT.

This clonotype was seen more than once but under ten times. The J gene is TRBJ1-2, the V gene TRBV19; D may be TRBD1 (5 bases). Trimming stripped 5 bases from V and 4 bases from J, with 17 bases between. Germline V gene lookup returns CDR1 LNHDA and CDR2 SQIVND (reference sequence). The CDR3 extends over 15 amino acids. This CDR3 reads CASSLKQDSGYGYTF. The CDR3 nucleotides read TGTGCCAGTAGTTTAAAACAGGATTCGGGCTATGGCTACACCTTC.

This clonotype was recorded at least ten times. The rearrangement links TRBV2 to TRBJ1-5, with D tentatively TRBD1 (6 bases). Deletions cut 6 bases from V and 7 bases from J, with 13 bases between. Germline CDR1 reads SNHLY; CDR2 reads FYNNEI. CDR3 length: 13 amino acids. CDR3 sequence reads: CASRVQGWQPQHF. CDR3 in DNA: TGTGCCAGCAGGGTACAGGGTTGGCAGCCCCAGCATTTT.

The chain couples TRBV6-5 to TRBJ2-5; D is perhaps TRBD1 or TRBD2 (5 bases each). CDR3 size: 16 residues. CDR1 and CDR2 from the germline V gene are MNHEY and SVGAGI. V lost 1 base and J lost 1, with 13 bases in between. CDR3 loop: CASSYWFSGAQETQYF. CDR3 sequence (DNA): TGTGCCAGCAGTTACTGGTTTTCCGGGGCCCAAGAGACCCAGTACTTC.

This clonotype was seen more than once but under ten times. The gene calls are TRBV5-1 and TRBJ2-7; 8 nucleotides agree with TRBD2. CDR3 size: 18 residues. Germline CDR1 SGHRS, CDR2 YFSETQ. V shed 1 base, J shed 4 bases, and the junction held 16 bases outside the gene matches. The CDR3 region is CASSLREGSGIGEYEQYF. The DNA of the CDR3 is TGCGCCAGCAGCTTGAGGGAAGGTAGCGGGATAGGGGAATACGAGCAGTACTTC.

V is TRBV6-5 and J is TRBJ2-1; a weak D match, TRBD2 (6 bases). The ends were cut back, 2 bases at V and 0 bases at J, with 11 bases in the middle. This CDR3 is 16 amino acids long. Germline CDR1 reads MNHEY; CDR2 reads SVGAGI. CDR3 nucleotide sequence: TGTGCCAGCAGTTACGCGGGGCCGAGCTCCTACAATGAGCAGTTCTTC. Translation: CASSYAGPSSYNEQFF.

The J gene is TRBJ2-2, the V gene TRBV7-9, with D unresolved. The CDR3 contains 15 residues. Germline CDR1 and CDR2: SEHNR and FQNEAQ (reference sequence). Trimming removed 5 bases from V and 3 bases from J, with 13 bases in between. This chain's CDR3 is CASSARRVDTGELFF. CDR3 nucleotides: TGTGCCAGCAGCGCGCGCCGGGTTGACACCGGGGAGCTGTTTTTT.

This clonotype came up many times. The chain couples TRBV15 to TRBJ2-3, with TRBD2 matching 8 bases. V lost 5 bases and J lost 5; bases outside the gene matches: 6. The CDR3 runs 14 residues. Germline V gene sequence: CDR1 LNHNV, CDR2 YYDKDF (reference sequence). CDR3 region: CATSLSGREDTQYF. CDR3 DNA sequence: TGTGCCACCAGCCTAAGCGGGAGAGAAGATACGCAGTATTTT.

This clonotype was seen many times. V and J are TRBV28 and TRBJ1-2; D is possibly TRBD1 (5 bases). There are 15 residues in the CDR3. Germline-derived CDR1 and CDR2 are MDHEN and SYDVKM. V was clipped by 3 bases and J by 4 bases, with 15 bases between them. Here the CDR3 DNA reads TGTGCCAGCAGTTTTTCGCAGGGAGGAGGCTATGGCTACACCTTC. Its translation: CASSFSQGGGYGYTF.

This clonotype was counted a few times. The CDR3 DNA reads as TGTGCCAGCAGGAAACTAGCGATGAAGGTCAATGAGCAGTTCTTC. Translation gives CASRKLAMKVNEQFF. The rearrangement joins TRBV6-1 to TRBJ2-1, with TRBD2 matching 7 bases. After removal of 6 bases from V and 6 bases from J, the junction contained 11 bases not matched to a gene. The CDR3 consists of 15 residues. From germline, CDR1 is MNHNS and CDR2 SASEGT.

Many counts were recorded for this clonotype. The chain is built from TRBV28 and TRBJ2-6; tentatively, D is TRBD1 or TRBD2 (5 bases each). Germline V gene lookup returns CDR1 MDHEN and CDR2 SYDVKM. The germline V and J ends were trimmed by 5 bases and 2 bases, with 13 bases remaining between them. This CDR3 has 16 residues. The DNA of the CDR3 is TGTGCCAGCAGTCGGGTGGGGGTTACTGGGGCCAACGTCCTGACTTTC. Protein: CASSRVGVTGANVLTF.

This chain links TRBV14 with TRBJ2-5, with a weak D call TRBD2 (5 bases). Germline CDR1 SGHDN, CDR2 FVKESK. The CDR3 length is 14 residues. Trimming left V 0 bases short and J 5 bases short, with 10 bases between. The CDR3 DNA sequence: TGTGCCAGCAGCCAAGATTGGTCGGGGGAGACCCAGTACTTC. Encoded protein: CASSQDWSGETQYF.

The chain combines TRBV19 with TRBJ2-5; D is unclear. The CDR3 contains 17 residues. Germline V CDR1 and CDR2: LNHDA, SQIVND (reference sequence). V was trimmed by 4 bases and J by 0 bases, leaving 18 bases between them. The CDR3 nucleotides are TGTGCCAGTAGTAATATCGGGTTCCTGGGGTACCAAGAGACCCAGTACTTC. It is translated as CASSNIGFLGYQETQYF.

This clonotype was seen ten or more times. The rearrangement links TRBV18 to TRBJ2-3, with D unresolved. The V end lost 3 bases, the J end lost 1 base, and 11 bases lay between the germline ends. The CDR3 extends over 15 amino acids. CDR1 is KGHSH, CDR2 LQKENI, per germline. CDR3 nucleotides: TGTGCCAGCTCACCTGAAGGAGTGGGCACAGATACGCAGTATTTT. Residues: CASSPEGVGTDTQYF.